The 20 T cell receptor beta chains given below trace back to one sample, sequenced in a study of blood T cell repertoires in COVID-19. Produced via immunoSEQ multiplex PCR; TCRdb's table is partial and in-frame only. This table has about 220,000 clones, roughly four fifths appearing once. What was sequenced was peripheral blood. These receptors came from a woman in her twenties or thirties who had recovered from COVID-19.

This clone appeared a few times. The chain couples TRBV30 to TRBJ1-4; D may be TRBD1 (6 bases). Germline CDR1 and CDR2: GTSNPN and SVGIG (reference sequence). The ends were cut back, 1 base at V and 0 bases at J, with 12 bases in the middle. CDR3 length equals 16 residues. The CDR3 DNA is TGTGCCTGGAGTGCCGGGACACTTGCAACTAATGAAAAACTGTTTTTT. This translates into CAWSAGTLATNEKLFF. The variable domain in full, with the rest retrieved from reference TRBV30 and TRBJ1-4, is SQTIHQWPATLVQPVGSPLSLECTVEGTSNPNLYWYRQAAGRGLQLLFYSVGIGQISSEVPQNLSASRPQDRQFILSSKKLLLSDSGFYLCAWSAGTLATNEKLFFGSGTQLSVL.

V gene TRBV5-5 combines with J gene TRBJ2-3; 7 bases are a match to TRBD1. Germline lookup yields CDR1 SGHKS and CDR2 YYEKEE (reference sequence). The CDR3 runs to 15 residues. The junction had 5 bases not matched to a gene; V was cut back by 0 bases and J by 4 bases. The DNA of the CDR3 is TGTGCCAGCAGCTTGGTCGGGACAGTTCCAGATACGCAGTATTTT. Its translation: CASSLVGTVPDTQYF.

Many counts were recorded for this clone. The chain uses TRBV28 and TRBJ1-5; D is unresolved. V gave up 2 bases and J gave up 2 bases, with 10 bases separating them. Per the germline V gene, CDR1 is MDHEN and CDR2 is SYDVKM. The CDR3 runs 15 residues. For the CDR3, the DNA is TGTGCCAGCAGTTTAGGGCCTCCGGGCAATCAGCCCCAGCATTTT. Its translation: CASSLGPPGNQPQHF. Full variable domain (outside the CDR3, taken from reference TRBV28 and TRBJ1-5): DVKVTQSSRYLVKRTGEKVFLECVQDMDHENMFWYRQDPGLGLRLIYFSYDVKMKEKGDIPEGYSVSREKKERFSLILESASTNQTSMYLCASSLGPPGNQPQHFGDGTRLSIL.

DNA for the CDR3: TGTGCCAGCAGCTTGGTCTGGTCACCCGAAGTAAGGGGAGAGACCCAGTACTTC. As protein: CASSLVWSPEVRGETQYF. The genes are TRBV5-6 and TRBJ2-5; perhaps TRBD1 as D (5 bases). With 0 bases removed from V and 4 bases from J, the gap between germline ends came to 22 bases. There are 18 residues in the CDR3. Germline lookup yields CDR1 SGHDT and CDR2 YYEEEE.

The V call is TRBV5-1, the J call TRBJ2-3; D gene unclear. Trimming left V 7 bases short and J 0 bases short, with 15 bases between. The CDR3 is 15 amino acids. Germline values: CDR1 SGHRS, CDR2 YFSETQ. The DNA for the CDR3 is TGCGCCAGCGGCCGGTCTGCGGTCAGCACAGATACGCAGTATTTT. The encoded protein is CASGRSAVSTDTQYF.

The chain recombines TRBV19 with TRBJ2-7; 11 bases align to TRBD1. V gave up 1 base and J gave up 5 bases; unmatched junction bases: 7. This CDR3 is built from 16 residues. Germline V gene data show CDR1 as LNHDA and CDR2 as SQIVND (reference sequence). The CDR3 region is CASSIGGQGAFDEQYF. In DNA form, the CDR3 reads TGTGCCAGTAGTATAGGCGGACAGGGGGCCTTCGACGAGCAGTACTTC. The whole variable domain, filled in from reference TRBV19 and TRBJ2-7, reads DGGITQSPKYLFRKEGQNVTLSCEQNLNHDAMYWYRQDPGQGLRLIYYSQIVNDFQKGDIAEGYSVSREKKESFPLTVTSAQKNPTAFYLCASSIGGQGAFDEQYFGPGTRLTVT.

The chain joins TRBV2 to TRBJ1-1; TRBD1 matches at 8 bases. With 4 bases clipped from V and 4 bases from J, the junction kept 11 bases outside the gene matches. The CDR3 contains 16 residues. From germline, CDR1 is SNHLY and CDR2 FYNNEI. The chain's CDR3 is CASSGGTGIRGTEAFF. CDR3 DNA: TGTGCCAGCAGTGGTGGGACAGGCATACGGGGCACTGAAGCTTTCTTT.

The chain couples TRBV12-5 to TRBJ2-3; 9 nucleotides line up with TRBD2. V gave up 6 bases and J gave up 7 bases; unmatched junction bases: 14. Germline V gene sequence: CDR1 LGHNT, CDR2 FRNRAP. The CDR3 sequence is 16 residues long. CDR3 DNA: TGTGCTAGTGGCCCTGACCGGGCTAGCGGGATGTATACGCAGTATTTT. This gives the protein CASGPDRASGMYTQYF.

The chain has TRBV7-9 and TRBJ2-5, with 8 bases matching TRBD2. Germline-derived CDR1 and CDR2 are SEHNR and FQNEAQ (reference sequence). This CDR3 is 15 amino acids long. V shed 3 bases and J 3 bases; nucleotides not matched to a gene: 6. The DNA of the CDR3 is TGTGCCAGCAGCTTGGTCGGGAGGGGGGAAGAGACCCAGTACTTC. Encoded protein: CASSLVGRGEETQYF.

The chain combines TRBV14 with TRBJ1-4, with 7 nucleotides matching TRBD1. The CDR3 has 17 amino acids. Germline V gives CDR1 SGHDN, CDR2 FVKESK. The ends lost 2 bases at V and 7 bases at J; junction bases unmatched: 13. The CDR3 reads CASSQQHYKGASEKLFF. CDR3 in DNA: TGTGCCAGCAGCCAACAACATTATAAGGGGGCGTCTGAAAAACTGTTTTTT.

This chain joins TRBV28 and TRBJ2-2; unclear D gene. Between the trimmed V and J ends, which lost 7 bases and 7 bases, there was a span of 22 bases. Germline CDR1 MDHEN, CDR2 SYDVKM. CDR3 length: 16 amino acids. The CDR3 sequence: CASTTPFEDFGGELFF. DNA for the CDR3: TGTGCCAGCACCACCCCCTTTGAGGATTTCGGCGGGGAGCTGTTTTTT.

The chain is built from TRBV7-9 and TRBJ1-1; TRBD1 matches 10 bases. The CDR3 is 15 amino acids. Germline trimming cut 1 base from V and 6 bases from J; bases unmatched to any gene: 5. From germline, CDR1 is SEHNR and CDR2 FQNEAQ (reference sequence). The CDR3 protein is CASSLGGQGRAEAFF. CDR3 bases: TGTGCCAGCAGCTTAGGGGGACAGGGGAGGGCTGAAGCTTTCTTT.

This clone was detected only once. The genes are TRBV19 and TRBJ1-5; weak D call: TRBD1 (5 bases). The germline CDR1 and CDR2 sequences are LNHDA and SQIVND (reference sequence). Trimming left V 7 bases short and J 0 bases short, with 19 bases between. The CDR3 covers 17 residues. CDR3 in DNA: TGTGCCAGTACCTCCCGTCGGGGGATTTATAGCAATCAGCCCCAGCATTTT. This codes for CASTSRRGIYSNQPQHF.

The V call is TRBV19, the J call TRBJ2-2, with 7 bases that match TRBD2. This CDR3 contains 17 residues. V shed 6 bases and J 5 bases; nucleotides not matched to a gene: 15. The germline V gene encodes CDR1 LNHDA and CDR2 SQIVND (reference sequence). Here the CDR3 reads CASRTRYAGDSTGELFF. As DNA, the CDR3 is TGTGCCAGTAGAACCCGCTATGCGGGAGACAGTACCGGGGAGCTGTTTTTT.

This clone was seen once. In nucleotides, the CDR3 is TGTGCCAGCTCACCCCGACAGCAAGCAGAGACCCAGTACTTC. Residues: CASSPRQQAETQYF. J is TRBJ2-5 and V is TRBV18; possible D gene TRBD1, 5 bases. Germline V CDR1 and CDR2: KGHSH, LQKENI. The CDR3 totals 14 residues. Trimming took 3 bases from V and 4 from J, leaving 12 bases between them.

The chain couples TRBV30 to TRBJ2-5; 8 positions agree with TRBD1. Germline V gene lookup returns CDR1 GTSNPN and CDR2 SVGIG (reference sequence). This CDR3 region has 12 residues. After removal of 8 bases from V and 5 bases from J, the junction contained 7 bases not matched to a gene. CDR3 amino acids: CATSGGLETQYF. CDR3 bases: TGTGCCACATCAGGGGGCTTGGAGACCCAGTACTTC.

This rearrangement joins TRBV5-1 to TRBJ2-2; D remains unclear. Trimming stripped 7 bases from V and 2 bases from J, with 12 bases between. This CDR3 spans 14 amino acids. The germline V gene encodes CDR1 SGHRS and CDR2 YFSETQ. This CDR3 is CASLRGPNTGELFF. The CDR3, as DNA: TGCGCCAGCCTCCGAGGCCCAAACACCGGGGAGCTGTTTTTT. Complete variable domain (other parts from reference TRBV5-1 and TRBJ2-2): KAGVTQTPRYLIKTRGQQVTLSCSPISGHRSVSWYQQTPGQGLQFLFEYFSETQRNKGNFPGRFSGRQFSNSRSEMNVSTLELGDSALYLCASLRGPNTGELFFGEGSRLTVL.

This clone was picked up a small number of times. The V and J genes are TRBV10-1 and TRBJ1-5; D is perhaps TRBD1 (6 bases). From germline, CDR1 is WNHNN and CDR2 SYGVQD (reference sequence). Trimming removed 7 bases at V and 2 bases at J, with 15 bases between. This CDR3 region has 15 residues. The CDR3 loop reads CASIIDRIGNQPQHF. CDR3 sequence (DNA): TGCGCCAGCATTATAGACAGGATCGGCAATCAGCCCCAGCATTTT.

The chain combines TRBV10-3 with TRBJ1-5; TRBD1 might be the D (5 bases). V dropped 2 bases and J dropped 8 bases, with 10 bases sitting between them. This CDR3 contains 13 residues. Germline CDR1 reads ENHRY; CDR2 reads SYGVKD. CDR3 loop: CAISEGTSKPQHF. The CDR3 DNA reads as TGTGCCATCAGTGAGGGGACTTCAAAGCCCCAGCATTTT.

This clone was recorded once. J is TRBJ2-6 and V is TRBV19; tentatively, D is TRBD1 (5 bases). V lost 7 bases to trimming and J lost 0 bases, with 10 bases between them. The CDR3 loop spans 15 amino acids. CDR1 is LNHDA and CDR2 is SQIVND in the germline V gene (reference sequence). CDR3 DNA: TGTGCCAGTAAAGGGGTCAACTCTGGGGCCAACGTCCTGACTTTC. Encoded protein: CASKGVNSGANVLTF.